This TCR beta chain was profiled in a study of T cells in Graves' hyperthyroidism and ophthalmopathy. Amplification of TCR beta CDR3 regions was performed using RNA transcripts as template. Using the HTBI primer set, a first-round RT-PCR was run on the TCR CDR3. TCRdb ran MiXCR on the multiplex PCR reads and lists one entry per CDR3 protein. The sample carries roughly 160,000 distinct CDR3 sequences, roughly 10% recorded once. Trimming shortened V by 6 bases and J by 10 bases, and 16 bases separated the two germline ends. Per the germline V gene, CDR1 is LNHNV and CDR2 is YYDKDF (reference sequence). The CDR3 contains 13 residues. This clonotype came up many times.

This receptor was taken from a woman aged 18-29 years with Graves' hyperthyroidism that later progressed to Graves' ophthalmopathy. J is TRBJ2-4 and V is TRBV15; perhaps TRBD1 as D (5 bases). The sample consisted of blood. The CDR3 loop is CATSNGPSGIQYF. In DNA form, the CDR3 reads TGTGCCACCAGTAACGGGCCATCAGGGATTCAGTACTTC.